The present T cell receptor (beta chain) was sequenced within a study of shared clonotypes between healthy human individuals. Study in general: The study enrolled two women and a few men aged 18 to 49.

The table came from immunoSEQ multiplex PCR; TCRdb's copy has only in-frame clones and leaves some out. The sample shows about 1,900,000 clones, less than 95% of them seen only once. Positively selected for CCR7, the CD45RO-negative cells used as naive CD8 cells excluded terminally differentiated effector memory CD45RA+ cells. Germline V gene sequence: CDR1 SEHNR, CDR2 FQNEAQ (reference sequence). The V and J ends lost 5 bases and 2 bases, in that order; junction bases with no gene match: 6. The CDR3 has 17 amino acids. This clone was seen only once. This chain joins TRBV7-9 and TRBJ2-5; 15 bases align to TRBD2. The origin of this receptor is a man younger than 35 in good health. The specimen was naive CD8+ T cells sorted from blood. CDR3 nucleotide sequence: TGTGCCAGCAGCCGGCCCGGACTAGCGGGAGGGCAAGAGACCCAGTACTTC. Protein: CASSRPGLAGGQETQYF.